The 20 T cell receptor beta chains below were found in one sample sequenced in a study of T-cell reconstitution after alpha-beta-depleted transplantation in children. Using unique molecular identifiers, the investigators prepared the TCRbeta library. TCRdb reanalysed the PCR reads using MiXCR and keeps one entry per CDR3 protein. The table records 670,000 or so distinct CDR3 sequences, about an eighth of them present only once. The source was PBMCs, collected before TCRalphabeta/CD19-depleted stem cell transplant. All receptors derive from a girl aged 2 to 9 with congenital amegakaryocytic thrombocytopenia, due to receive a stem cell transplant.

V usage is TRBV5-5 and J usage is TRBJ2-2; 10 bases fit TRBD2. After removal of 0 bases from V and 4 bases from J, the junction contained 9 bases not matched to a gene. Germline V gene sequence: CDR1 SGHKS, CDR2 YYEKEE (reference sequence). This CDR3 region has 18 residues. CDR3 in DNA: TGTGCCAGCAGCTTGGGGCCTAGCGGGAGTTCGGGCACCGGGGAGCTGTTTTTT. The encoded protein is CASSLGPSGSSGTGELFF.

CDR3 sequence: CASRRRGSQAGELFF. The CDR3 bases are TGTGCCAGCAGGAGGAGGGGGAGTCAAGCCGGGGAGCTGTTTTTT. The V and J genes are TRBV5-5 and TRBJ2-2; possibly TRBD1 or TRBD2 for D (6 bases each). CDR1 SGHKS and CDR2 YYEKEE come from the germline V gene (reference sequence). V lost 5 bases, J lost 6 bases, and 17 bases lay in between. This CDR3 has 15 residues. The full variable domain, rest sourced from reference TRBV5-5 and TRBJ2-2, is DAGVTQSPTHLIKTRGQQVTLRCSPISGHKSVSWYQQVLGQGPQFIFQYYEKEERGRGNFPDRFSARQFPNYSSELNVNALLLGDSALYLCASRRRGSQAGELFFGEGSRLTVL.

This clonotype was recorded at least ten times. The CDR3: CASSRRVFGLTQETQYF. CDR3 nucleotides: TGTGCCAGCAGCCGAAGAGTTTTCGGGCTAACCCAAGAGACCCAGTACTTC. V usage is TRBV12-3 or TRBV12-4 and J usage is TRBJ2-5; D unclear. The CDR3 contains 17 residues. Deletions cut 6 bases from V and 1 base from J, with 21 bases between.

At least ten counts were recorded for this clonotype. CDR3 residues: CASSDPPGTMAGYTF. For the CDR3, the DNA is TGTGCCAGCAGCGATCCGCCCGGGACAATGGCGGGCTACACCTTC. This chain connects TRBV7-7 to TRBJ1-2, with D maybe TRBD1 (6 bases). CDR3 length: 15 amino acids. V dropped 5 bases and J dropped 8 bases, with 21 bases sitting between them. Germline CDR1 SSHAT, CDR2 FNYEAQ (reference sequence).

This clonotype came up many times. The V call is TRBV12-3 or TRBV12-4, the J call TRBJ2-1; 9 nucleotides match TRBD2. CDR3 size: 16 residues. J lost 4 bases, V lost 10 bases, and 14 bases had no gene match. CDR3 bases: TGTGCCACCCTGACGCGGGAGGGCCAGTCTTACAATGAGCAGTTCTTC. It translates to CATLTREGQSYNEQFF.

Worth noting for this clonotype: A much larger clone is a single base away; this may be a read error. No conserved phenylalanine or tryptophan is present at the end of the CDR3, so a read error is the likely explanation. The V call is TRBV12-3 or TRBV12-4, the J call TRBJ2-7, with 7 bases aligning to TRBD1. J was trimmed by 5 bases and V by 3 bases; bases with no gene match: 7. The CDR3 covers 14 residues. This chain's CDR3 is CASSFFRGFHEQYL. In DNA, the CDR3 is TGTGCCAGCAGTTTCTTCAGGGGGTTCCACGAGCAGTACTTG.

This clonotype has at least ten counts. This chain uses TRBV10-3 with TRBJ2-2; D not resolved. The CDR3 loop spans 15 amino acids. Germline V gene sequence: CDR1 ENHRY, CDR2 SYGVKD. V lost 7 bases, J lost 6 bases, and 18 bases lay in between. The CDR3 sequence: CAIIAPPRESGELFF. CDR3 sequence (DNA): TGTGCCATCATCGCGCCCCCAAGAGAGTCCGGGGAGCTGTTTTTT.

This clonotype was detected only a few times. The gene calls are TRBV28 and TRBJ2-5; D is perhaps TRBD1 (6 bases). Trimming stripped 5 bases from V and 5 bases from J, with 15 bases between. This CDR3 has 14 amino acids. Germline values: CDR1 MDHEN, CDR2 SYDVKM. CDR3 sequence reads: CASSTNREGETQYF. CDR3 DNA sequence: TGTGCCAGCAGTACAAACAGGGAAGGGGAGACCCAGTACTTC.

This chain connects TRBV20-1 to TRBJ2-3, with 9 bases identical to TRBD2. V was clipped by 6 bases and J by 3 bases; unmatched bases: 7. The CDR3 covers 14 residues. Germline-derived CDR1 and CDR2 are DFQATT and SNEGSKA (reference sequence). CDR3 coding DNA: TGCAGTGCAGCCGCTAGCGGGAAAACAGATACGCAGTATTTT. Its protein is CSAAASGKTDTQYF.

In its sample, this clonotype was seen many times. This chain uses TRBV5-1 with TRBJ2-2; either TRBD1 or TRBD2 may fit D (6 bases each). The CDR3 sequence is 14 residues long. V was cut by 2 bases and J by 6 bases, with 11 bases left in between. CDR1 and CDR2 from the germline V gene are SGHRS and YFSETQ. The CDR3 DNA is TGCGCCAGCAGCTTCGAGGGGGAGGCCGGGGAGCTGTTTTTT. Protein product: CASSFEGEAGELFF.

The chain joins TRBV12-3 or TRBV12-4 to TRBJ2-1, with TRBD2 matching 14 bases. J was trimmed by 4 bases and V by 4 bases; bases with no gene match: 9. This CDR3 region has 18 residues. The CDR3 loop is CASSSRGTSGSLYNEQFF. The CDR3 DNA follows: TGTGCCAGCAGTTCCCGAGGGACTAGCGGGAGCCTATACAATGAGCAGTTCTTC.

This clonotype was picked up many times. V and J are TRBV20-1 and TRBJ2-5; TRBD2 agrees at 16 bases. Looked up from germline, CDR1 is DFQATT and CDR2 is SNEGSKA (reference sequence). After removal of 3 bases from V and 5 bases from J, the junction contained 15 bases not matched to a gene. This CDR3 is built from 19 residues. This CDR3 is CSARIGTSGRAGRIETQYF. Written as DNA, the CDR3 is TGCAGTGCTAGGATCGGGACTAGCGGGAGGGCCGGCCGAATTGAGACCCAGTACTTC.

The rearrangement uses TRBV10-2 and TRBJ2-2; 10 bases map to TRBD2. V trimming: 4 bases; J trimming: 2 bases; junction bases outside the gene matches: 10. The length of the CDR3 is 18 residues. Germline assignment: CDR1 WSHSY and CDR2 SAAADI. CDR3 in amino acids: CASSGAGGFGVNTGELFF. The CDR3 nucleotides read TGCGCCAGCAGTGGAGCGGGAGGGTTTGGGGTTAACACCGGGGAGCTGTTTTTT.

Many counts were recorded for this clonotype. This sequence joins TRBV5-1 and TRBJ2-1; 9 bases are shared with TRBD2. Looked up from germline, CDR1 is SGHRS and CDR2 is YFSETQ. There are 15 residues in the CDR3. V trimming: 0 bases; J trimming: 7 bases; junction bases outside the gene matches: 5. The CDR3 DNA sequence: TGCGCCAGCAGCTTGGAATTAGCGGGAGTGAATGAGCAGTTCTTC. Residues: CASSLELAGVNEQFF.

The V gene is TRBV2, the J gene TRBJ2-2; D is unclear. The CDR3 covers 16 residues. The V and J ends lost 2 bases and 0 bases respectively, with 10 bases between them. Germline V CDR1 and CDR2: SNHLY, FYNNEI. The CDR3 region is CASSEQSSANTGELFF. CDR3 nucleotide sequence: TGTGCCAGCAGTGAACAAAGTAGTGCGAACACCGGGGAGCTGTTTTTT.

For this clonotype: Given a much more abundant clone one base away, this may be a read error. The chain recombines TRBV20-1 with TRBJ2-1; unclear D gene. Germline V CDR1 and CDR2: DFQATT, SNEGSKA (reference sequence). The CDR3 totals 13 residues. V lost 7 bases and J 4 bases, leaving 14 bases between the germline ends. CDR3 DNA: TGCAGTGAGGGCCCTTACGGGTACAATGAGCAGTTCTTC. This gives the protein CSEGPYGYNEQFF.

The rearrangement uses TRBV29-1 and TRBJ2-1; D is possibly TRBD1 (6 bases). Germline CDR1 and CDR2: SQVTM and ANQGSEA. The CDR3 runs 13 residues. The V and J ends lost 7 bases and 5 bases respectively, with 15 bases between them. The CDR3 DNA reads as TGCAGCGCCGAAGGGGACACCAACAATGAGCAGTTCTTC. It is translated as CSAEGDTNNEQFF.

The rearrangement links TRBV20-1 to TRBJ2-5; D is undetermined. V gave up 3 bases and J gave up 5 bases, with 16 bases separating them. Germline V gene lookup returns CDR1 DFQATT and CDR2 SNEGSKA (reference sequence). CDR3 length equals 14 residues. This CDR3 reads CSARDGRFGETQYF. The CDR3 DNA sequence: TGCAGTGCTAGGGACGGCCGCTTTGGGGAGACCCAGTACTTC.

This clonotype was counted at least ten times. The chain combines TRBV12-3 or TRBV12-4 with TRBJ2-3; the D gene is possibly TRBD1 (5 bases). Trimming cost V 8 bases and J 3 bases, with 9 bases left between them. This CDR3 spans 12 amino acids. DNA for the CDR3: TGTGCCAGCGGAAGGGGTACAGATACGCAGTATTTT. Translation: CASGRGTDTQYF.

The DNA for the CDR3 is TGTGCCAGCAGCCTACCTCTCAGGGGAAGCTCCTACAATGAGCAGTTCTTC. Translating it yields CASSLPLRGSSYNEQFF. V usage is TRBV3-1 and J usage is TRBJ2-1, with D perhaps matching TRBD1 (6 bases). CDR1 and CDR2 from the germline V gene are LGHDT and YNNKEL (reference sequence). This CDR3 is built from 17 residues. Trimming shortened V by 4 bases and J by 0 bases, and 16 bases separated the two germline ends.